Below are 23 T cell receptor beta chains sequenced from a single sample in a study of graft-versus-host responses after intestinal transplantation. Their recognized antigens are unknown. Only in-frame clones appear in the TCRdb table, and some are missing; sequencing was by immunoSEQ multiplex PCR. Counted here are tens of thousands of clones, around 92% occurring once; the ten biggest clones make up over 0.55%. The sample in question was unstimulated CD4+ T cells sorted from spleen or lymph node cells, obtained before transplant. The receptors were sampled from a human donor who was the organ donor for an intestinal transplant.

The V gene is TRBV7-3, the J gene TRBJ1-1; D perhaps matches TRBD1 (6 bases). Trimming shortened V by 5 bases and J by 1 base, and 8 bases separated the two germline ends. CDR3 length: 13 amino acids. CDR1 and CDR2 (germline): SGHTA, FQGTGA. CDR3 region: CASSLTGNTEAFF. The CDR3 DNA is TGTGCCAGCAGCCTGACAGGGAACACTGAAGCTTTCTTT.

This sequence joins TRBV28 and TRBJ1-1; D is unclear. V was trimmed by 6 bases and J by 2 bases, leaving 7 bases between them. Germline V CDR1 and CDR2: MDHEN, SYDVKM. CDR3 size: 12 residues. The CDR3 protein is CASRWLNTEAFF. The CDR3 DNA sequence: TGTGCCAGCAGATGGCTTAACACTGAAGCTTTCTTT.

The V and J genes are TRBV5-1 and TRBJ2-2; D ambiguous. This CDR3 has 14 residues. CDR1 is SGHRS, CDR2 YFSETQ, per germline. The V and J ends lost 6 bases and 0 bases respectively, with 9 bases between them. CDR3 in amino acids: CASTGSPNTGELFF. The CDR3 DNA reads as TGCGCCAGCACCGGGTCGCCGAACACCGGGGAGCTGTTTTTT. The full variable domain, rest sourced from reference TRBV5-1 and TRBJ2-2, is KAGVTQTPRYLIKTRGQQVTLSCSPISGHRSVSWYQQTPGQGLQFLFEYFSETQRNKGNFPGRFSGRQFSNSRSEMNVSTLELGDSALYLCASTGSPNTGELFFGEGSRLTVL.

The V and J genes are TRBV4-3 and TRBJ2-7, with TRBD2 matching 9 bases. CDR3 length equals 18 residues. Germline CDR1 reads LGHNA; CDR2 reads YSLEER. V lost 1 base to trimming and J lost 4 bases; unmatched junction nucleotides: 14. Here the CDR3 reads CASSQGTIPRREGYEQYF. The CDR3 nucleotides are TGCGCCAGCAGCCAAGGCACGATTCCAAGGCGGGAGGGTTACGAGCAGTACTTC.

The table lists this clone with a few counts. In DNA, the CDR3 is TGTGCCGCGAGCGTTACAGGAATTGGTCAGCCCCAGCATTTT. It specifies CAASVTGIGQPQHF. The V gene is TRBV6-1, the J gene TRBJ1-5; a weak D match, TRBD1 (5 bases). With 11 bases removed from V and 6 bases from J, the gap between germline ends came to 20 bases. Germline CDR1 MNHNS, CDR2 SASEGT. The CDR3 extends over 14 amino acids.

This chain connects TRBV29-1 to TRBJ1-5; 8 nucleotides line up with TRBD1. The CDR3 has 15 residues. Germline values: CDR1 SQVTM, CDR2 ANQGSEA. The V and J ends lost 5 bases and 4 bases, in that order; junction bases with no gene match: 10. DNA of the CDR3: TGCAGCGTTACTGATACAGGGGGGAGGAATCAGCCCCAGCATTTT. This sequence encodes CSVTDTGGRNQPQHF.

Points on this clone: A read error may produce the germline difference seen at one junction end. J is TRBJ2-7 and V is TRBV6-6; D gene ambiguous. Germline CDR1 is MNHNY and CDR2 is SVGAGI (reference sequence). There are 14 residues in the CDR3. This CDR3 reads CASSYSITNYGQYF. Here the CDR3 DNA reads TGTGCCAGCAGTTACTCGATCACGAACTACGGGCAGTACTTC.

The J gene is TRBJ2-5, the V gene TRBV29-1, with 8 nucleotides matching TRBD1. The CDR3 is 13 amino acids. Trimming at V came to 6 bases and at J to 5 bases, leaving 8 bases not matched to a gene. CDR1 SQVTM and CDR2 ANQGSEA come from the germline V gene. The CDR3 DNA reads TGCAGCGTCGTGGACAGGGTGGGGGAGACCCAGTACTTC. It encodes CSVVDRVGETQYF.

The chain couples TRBV7-2 to TRBJ2-3; 7 bases align to TRBD2. Trimming at V came to 1 base and at J to 2 bases, leaving 6 bases not matched to a gene. The CDR3 consists of 16 residues. Germline assignment: CDR1 SGHTA and CDR2 FQGNSA. CDR3: CASSLGGGGPTDTQYF. CDR3 coding DNA: TGTGCCAGCAGCTTAGGCGGGGGAGGGCCCACAGATACGCAGTATTTT. The complete variable domain, with remaining parts taken from reference TRBV7-2 and TRBJ2-3, reads GAGVSQSPSNKVTEKGKDVELRCDPISGHTALYWYRQSLGQGLEFLIYFQGNSAPDKSGLPSDRFSAERTGGSVSTLTIQRTQQEDSAVYLCASSLGGGGPTDTQYFGPGTRLTVL.

This clone was seen a few times. This chain uses TRBV4-3 with TRBJ1-4; D not resolved. The CDR3 spans 16 residues. Germline assignment: CDR1 LGHNA and CDR2 YSLEER. V gave up 0 bases and J gave up 8 bases, with 16 bases separating them. The CDR3 is CASSQDMTGVREKLFF. In nucleotides, the CDR3 is TGCGCCAGCAGCCAAGATATGACCGGGGTTCGAGAAAAACTGTTTTTT.

J is TRBJ1-2 and V is TRBV7-2; 9 positions agree with TRBD1. CDR1 and CDR2 (germline): SGHTA, FQGNSA. With V trimmed by 5 bases and J by 7 bases, 11 bases remained unmatched. The CDR3 contains 15 residues. The CDR3, as DNA: TGTGCCAGCAGCCCCCAGCGGGGGACAGGGACTGGCTACACCTTC. Amino acids: CASSPQRGTGTGYTF.

As DNA, the CDR3 is TGTGCCAGCAGCTCAACATTAACGGGCGGGAGGGGGGATACGCAGTATTTT. The encoded protein is CASSSTLTGGRGDTQYF. The V call is TRBV9, the J call TRBJ2-3, with 9 bases fitting TRBD2. Germline V gene sequence: CDR1 SGDLS, CDR2 YYNGEE. The V and J ends lost 4 bases and 6 bases, in that order; junction bases with no gene match: 15. The CDR3 covers 17 residues.

This clone was recorded only once. The chain couples TRBV7-2 to TRBJ1-1; a weak D match, TRBD1 (5 bases). Germline V CDR1 and CDR2: SGHTA, FQGNSA. The CDR3 loop spans 14 amino acids. Trimming took off 4 bases at V and 11 bases at J, with 20 bases between the two ends. CDR3 residues: CASSSDGRGRYAFF. CDR3 nucleotides: TGTGCCAGCAGCTCCGATGGTCGGGGGAGGTATGCTTTCTTT.

V gene TRBV28 combines with J gene TRBJ1-2, with TRBD1 matching 9 bases. This CDR3 spans 17 amino acids. The germline V gene encodes CDR1 MDHEN and CDR2 SYDVKM. After removal of 2 bases from V and 5 bases from J, the junction contained 12 bases not matched to a gene. The CDR3 DNA sequence: TGTGCCAGCAGTTTACCCCTTGGGGACAGGGACTTTTATGGCTACACCTTC. This gives the protein CASSLPLGDRDFYGYTF.

This clone has only one observation. The chain has TRBV20-1 and TRBJ2-1; TRBD2 aligns across 9 bases. After removal of 5 bases from V and 14 bases from J, the junction contained 4 bases not matched to a gene. The CDR3 contains 10 residues. From germline, CDR1 is DFQATT and CDR2 SNEGSKA (reference sequence). The CDR3, as DNA: TGCAGTGCTGGACTAGCGTACAAGTTCTTC. This sequence encodes CSAGLAYKFF.

The rearrangement links TRBV2 to TRBJ1-1; TRBD1 aligns across 9 bases. Germline V lookup: CDR1 SNHLY, CDR2 FYNNEI. V dropped 6 bases and J dropped 10; count of bases not matched to a gene: 9. The CDR3 is 13 amino acids. The DNA for the CDR3 is TGTGCCAGCAGCGCAACAGGGGGCAGTTCAGCTTTCTTT. This gives the protein CASSATGGSSAFF.

The J gene is TRBJ2-3, the V gene TRBV25-1, with D unclear. The CDR3 is 18 amino acids. From germline, CDR1 is MGHDK and CDR2 SYGVNS. Trimming removed 1 base at V and 0 bases at J, with 17 bases between. The CDR3 nucleotides are TGTGCCAGCAGTGAATTCGGAAGAGGCACTCTTAGCACAGATACGCAGTATTTT. Protein: CASSEFGRGTLSTDTQYF.

This chain uses TRBV30 with TRBJ2-2, with D possibly matching TRBD1 (5 bases). This CDR3 has 12 amino acids. V lost 2 bases, J lost 4 bases, and 5 bases lay in between. CDR1 GTSNPN and CDR2 SVGIG come from the germline V gene (reference sequence). CDR3 in DNA: TGTGCCTGGAGTAGGGGCACCGGGGAGCTGTTTTTT. It translates to CAWSRGTGELFF.

V is TRBV19 and J is TRBJ1-5; no firm D call. The germline CDR1 and CDR2 sequences are LNHDA and SQIVND (reference sequence). The V end was cut by 7 bases, the J end by 5 bases, with 15 bases between. The CDR3 sequence is 14 residues long. The CDR3 protein is CASTPVSGHQPQHF. The CDR3 DNA sequence: TGTGCCAGTACCCCTGTTAGCGGGCATCAGCCCCAGCATTTT.

This sequence joins TRBV28 and TRBJ1-4; unclear D gene. V was pared by 0 bases and J by 3 bases, with 8 bases between. From germline, CDR1 is MDHEN and CDR2 SYDVKM. The CDR3 contains 15 residues. The DNA of the CDR3 is TGTGCCAGCAGTTTATGGCGAGGAGCTAATGAAAAACTGTTTTTT. Its protein is CASSLWRGANEKLFF.

J is TRBJ2-7 and V is TRBV7-2; 7 bases line up with TRBD2. The CDR3 totals 15 residues. V dropped 2 bases and J dropped 6; count of bases not matched to a gene: 10. Per the germline V gene, CDR1 is SGHTA and CDR2 is FQGNSA. The DNA of the CDR3 is TGTGCCAGCAGCTTAAGAGCGGGATATTCAAGCGAGCAGTACTTC. It translates to CASSLRAGYSSEQYF.

CDR3 DNA: TGCGCCAGCAGTCAATGTAGGACTAGCGGGACAGATACGCAGTATTTT. It specifies CASSQCRTSGTDTQYF. This rearrangement joins TRBV23-1 to TRBJ2-3; 11 nucleotides line up with TRBD2. TRBV23-1 is an ORF, with its function uncertain. The CDR3 is made up of 16 amino acids. Trimming removed 1 base from V and 3 bases from J; junction bases left unmatched: 3.

V and J are TRBV6-6 and TRBJ2-7; 7 nucleotides line up with TRBD1. CDR1 is MNHNY, CDR2 SVGAGI, per germline (reference sequence). The CDR3 sequence is 15 residues long. The J segment lost 5 bases and the V segment lost 0 bases, leaving 7 bases of the junction unmatched. The CDR3 nucleotides read TGTGCCAGCAGTTACTCGAACAGGGGCCTTAACGAGCAGTACTTC. Encoded protein: CASSYSNRGLNEQYF.